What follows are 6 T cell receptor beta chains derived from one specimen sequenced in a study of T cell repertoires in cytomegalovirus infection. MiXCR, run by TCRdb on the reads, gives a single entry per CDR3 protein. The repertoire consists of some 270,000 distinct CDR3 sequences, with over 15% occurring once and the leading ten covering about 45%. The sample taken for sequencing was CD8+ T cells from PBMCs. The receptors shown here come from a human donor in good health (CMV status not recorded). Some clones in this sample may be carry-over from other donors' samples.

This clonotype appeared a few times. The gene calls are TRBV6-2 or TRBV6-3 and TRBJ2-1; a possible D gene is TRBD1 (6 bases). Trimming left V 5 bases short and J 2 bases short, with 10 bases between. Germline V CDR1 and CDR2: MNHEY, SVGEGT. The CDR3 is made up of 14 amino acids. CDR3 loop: CASSLRQAYNEQFF. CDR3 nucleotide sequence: TGTGCCAGCAGTCTCCGACAGGCCTACAATGAGCAGTTCTTC.

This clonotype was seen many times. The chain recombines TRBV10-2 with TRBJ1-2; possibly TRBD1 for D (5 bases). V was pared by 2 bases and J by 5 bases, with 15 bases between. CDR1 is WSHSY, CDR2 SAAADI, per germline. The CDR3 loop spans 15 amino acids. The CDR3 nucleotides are TGCGCCAGCAGTGAGCAGGGCGGAACTCCTTATGGCTACACCTTC. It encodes CASSEQGGTPYGYTF.

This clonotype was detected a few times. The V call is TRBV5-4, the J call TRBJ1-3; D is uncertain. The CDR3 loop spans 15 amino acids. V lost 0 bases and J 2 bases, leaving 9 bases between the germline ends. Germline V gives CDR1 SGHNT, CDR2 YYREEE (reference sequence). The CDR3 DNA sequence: TGTGCCAGCAGCTTGGGGGGTAGTGCTGGAAACACCATATATTTT. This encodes CASSLGGSAGNTIYF.

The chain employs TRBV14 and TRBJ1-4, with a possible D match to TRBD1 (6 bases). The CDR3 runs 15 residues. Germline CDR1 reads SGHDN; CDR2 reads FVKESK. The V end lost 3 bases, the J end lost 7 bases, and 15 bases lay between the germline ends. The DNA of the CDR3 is TGTGCCAGCAGCCACGGGTGGGGGGCGCGTGAAAAACTGTTTTTT. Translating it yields CASSHGWGAREKLFF.

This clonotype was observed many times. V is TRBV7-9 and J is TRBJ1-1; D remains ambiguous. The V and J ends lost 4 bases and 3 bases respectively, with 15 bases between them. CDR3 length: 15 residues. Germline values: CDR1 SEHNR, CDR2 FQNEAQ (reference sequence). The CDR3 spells CASSSLSGQDTEAFF. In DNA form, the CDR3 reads TGTGCCAGCAGCTCACTGTCCGGTCAGGACACTGAAGCTTTCTTT.

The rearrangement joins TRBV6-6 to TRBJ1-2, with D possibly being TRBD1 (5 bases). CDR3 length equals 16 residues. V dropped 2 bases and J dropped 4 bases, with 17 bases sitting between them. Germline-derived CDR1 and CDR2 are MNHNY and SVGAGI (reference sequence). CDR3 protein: CASSYLLNAGPYGYTF. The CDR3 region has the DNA TGTGCCAGCAGTTACCTCCTGAACGCGGGACCCTATGGCTACACCTTC.